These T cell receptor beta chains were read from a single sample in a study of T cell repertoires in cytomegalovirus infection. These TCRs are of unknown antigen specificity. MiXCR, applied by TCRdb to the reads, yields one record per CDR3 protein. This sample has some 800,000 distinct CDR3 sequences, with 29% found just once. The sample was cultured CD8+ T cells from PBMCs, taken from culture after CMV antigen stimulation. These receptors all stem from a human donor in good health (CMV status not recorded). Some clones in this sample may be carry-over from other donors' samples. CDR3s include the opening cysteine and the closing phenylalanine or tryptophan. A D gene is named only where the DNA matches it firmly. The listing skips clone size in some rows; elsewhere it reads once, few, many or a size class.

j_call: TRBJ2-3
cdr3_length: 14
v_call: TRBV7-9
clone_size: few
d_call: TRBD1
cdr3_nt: TGTGCCAGCAGCCAGGGGGCGGTCACAGATACGCAGTATTTT
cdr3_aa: CASSQGAVTDTQYF

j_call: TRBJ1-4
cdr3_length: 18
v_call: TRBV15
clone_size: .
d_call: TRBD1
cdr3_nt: TGTGCCACCAGCAGCCGGGACAGGGTGCAGGATGGTAATGAAAAACTGTTTTTT
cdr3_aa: CATSSRDRVQDGNEKLFF

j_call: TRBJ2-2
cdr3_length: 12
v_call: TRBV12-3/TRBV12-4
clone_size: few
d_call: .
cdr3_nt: TGTGCCAGCAGTTTCACCGGCTGGGAGCTGTTTTTT
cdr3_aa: CASSFTGWELFF

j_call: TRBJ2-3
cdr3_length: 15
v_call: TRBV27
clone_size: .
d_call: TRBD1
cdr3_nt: TGTGCCAGCAGTTTATCGAGGGGGCCCCCAGATACGCAGTATTTT
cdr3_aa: CASSLSRGPPDTQYF

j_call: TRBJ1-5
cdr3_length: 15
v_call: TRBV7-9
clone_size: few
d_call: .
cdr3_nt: TGTGCCAGCAGTCGGGAGGGGCAGCCGAATCAGCCCCAGCATTTT
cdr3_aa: CASSREGQPNQPQHF

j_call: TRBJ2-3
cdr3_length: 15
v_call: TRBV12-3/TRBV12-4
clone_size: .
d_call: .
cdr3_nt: TGTGCCAGCAGTTTGTGGAAGAGTCACACAGATACGCAGTATTTT
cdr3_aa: CASSLWKSHTDTQYF

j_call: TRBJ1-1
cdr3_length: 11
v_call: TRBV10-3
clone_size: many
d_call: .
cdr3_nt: TGTGCCATCAGAAAGGGGCCAGAAGCTTTCTTT
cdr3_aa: CAIRKGPEAFF

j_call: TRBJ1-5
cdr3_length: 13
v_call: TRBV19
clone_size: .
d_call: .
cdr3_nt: TGTGCCAGTAGCCCCTACCGCAATCAGCCCCAGCATTTT
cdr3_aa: CASSPYRNQPQHF

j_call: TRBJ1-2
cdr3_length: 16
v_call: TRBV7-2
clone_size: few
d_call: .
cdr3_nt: TGTGCCAGCAGCTTAGGAATGGATGGGGTTAGCTATGGCTACACCTTC
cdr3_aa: CASSLGMDGVSYGYTF

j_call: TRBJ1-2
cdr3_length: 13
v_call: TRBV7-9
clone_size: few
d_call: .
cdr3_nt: TGTGCCAGCAGCTTAGGCACCTGGAGAAGCTACACCTTC
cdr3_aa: CASSLGTWRSYTF

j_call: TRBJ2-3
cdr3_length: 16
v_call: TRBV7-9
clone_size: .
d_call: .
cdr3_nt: TGTGCCAGCAGCCCCCCCGACAGGCAACGCACAGATACGCAGTATTTT
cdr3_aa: CASSPPDRQRTDTQYF

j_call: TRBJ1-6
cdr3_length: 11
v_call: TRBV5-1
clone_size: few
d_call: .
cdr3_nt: TGCGCCAGCAGCAATAGCGGTCCCCTCCACTTT
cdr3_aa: CASSNSGPLHF

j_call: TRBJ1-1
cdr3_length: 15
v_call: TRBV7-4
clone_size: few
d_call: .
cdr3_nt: TGTGCCAGCAGCCGCCCTACAGGGTCTTACACTGAAGCTTTCTTT
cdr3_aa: CASSRPTGSYTEAFF

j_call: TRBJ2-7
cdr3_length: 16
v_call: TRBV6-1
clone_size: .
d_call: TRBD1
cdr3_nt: TGTGCCAGCAGAGGGCCAGGTGACAGGGGGCTCTACGAGCAGTACTTC
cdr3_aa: CASRGPGDRGLYEQYF

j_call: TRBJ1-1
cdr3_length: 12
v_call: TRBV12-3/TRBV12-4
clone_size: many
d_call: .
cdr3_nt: TGTGCCAGTCGGTACCTGAACACTGAAGCTTTCTTT
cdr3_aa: CASRYLNTEAFF

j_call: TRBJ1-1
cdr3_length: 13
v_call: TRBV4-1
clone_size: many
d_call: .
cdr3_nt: TGCGCCAGCAGCCAACAGGATTCCACTGAAGCTTTCTTT
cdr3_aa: CASSQQDSTEAFF

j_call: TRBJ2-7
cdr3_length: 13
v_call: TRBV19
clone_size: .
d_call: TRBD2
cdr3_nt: TGTGCCAGTAGGTCAGCGGGGGGCGACGAGCAGTACTTC
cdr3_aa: CASRSAGGDEQYF

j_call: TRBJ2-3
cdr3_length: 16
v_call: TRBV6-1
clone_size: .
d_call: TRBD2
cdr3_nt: TGTGCCAGCAGTGGGACACTAGCGGCAAGCACAGATACGCAGTATTTT
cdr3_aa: CASSGTLAASTDTQYF

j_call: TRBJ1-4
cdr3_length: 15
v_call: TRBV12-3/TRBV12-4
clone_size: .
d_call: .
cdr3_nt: TGTGCCAGCAGTTTCGACAGGATCAAAAATGAAAAACTGTTTTTT
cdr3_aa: CASSFDRIKNEKLFF

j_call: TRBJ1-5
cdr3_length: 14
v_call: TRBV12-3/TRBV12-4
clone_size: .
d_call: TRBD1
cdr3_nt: TGTGCCAGCAGCTCGACAGGGGGTGAAGAGCCCCAGCATTTT
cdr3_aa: CASSSTGGEEPQHF

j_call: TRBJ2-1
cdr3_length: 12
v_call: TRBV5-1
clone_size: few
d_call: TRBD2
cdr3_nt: TGCGCCAGCAGCGTTAGCGGGGGGCCTCCGTTCTTC
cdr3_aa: CASSVSGGPPFF

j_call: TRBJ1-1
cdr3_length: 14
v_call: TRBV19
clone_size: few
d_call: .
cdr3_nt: TGTGCCAGTAGTACTTGGACAGCGAACACTGAAGCTTTCTTT
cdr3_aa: CASSTWTANTEAFF

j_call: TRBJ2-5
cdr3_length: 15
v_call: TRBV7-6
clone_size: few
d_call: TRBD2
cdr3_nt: TGTGCCAGCAGCCCTAGCGGGGGACAGCAAGAGACCCAGTACTTC
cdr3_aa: CASSPSGGQQETQYF

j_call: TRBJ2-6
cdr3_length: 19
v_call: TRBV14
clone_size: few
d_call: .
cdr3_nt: TGTGCCAGCAGCCAAGCACTACAGTTCTTCGGCTCTGGGGCCAACGTCCTGACTTTC
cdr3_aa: CASSQALQFFGSGANVLTF

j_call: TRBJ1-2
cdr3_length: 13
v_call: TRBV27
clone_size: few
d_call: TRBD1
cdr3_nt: TGTGCCAGCAGTTTGACAGGGCTGGATGGCTACACCTTC
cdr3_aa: CASSLTGLDGYTF

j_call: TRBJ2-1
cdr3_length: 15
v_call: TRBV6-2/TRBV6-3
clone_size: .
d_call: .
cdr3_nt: TGTGCCAGCAGTTACCTTGACACCTACTACAATGAGCAGTTCTTC
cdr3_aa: CASSYLDTYYNEQFF

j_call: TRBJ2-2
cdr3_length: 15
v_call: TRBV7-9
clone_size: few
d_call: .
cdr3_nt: TGTGCCAGCAGCTTAGCCGGATCCGGATCCGGGGAGCTGTTTTTT
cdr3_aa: CASSLAGSGSGELFF

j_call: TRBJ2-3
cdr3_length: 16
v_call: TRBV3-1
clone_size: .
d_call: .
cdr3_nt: TGTGCCAGCAGCCTCCAAGATGGGATCGGCACAGATACGCAGTATTTT
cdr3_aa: CASSLQDGIGTDTQYF

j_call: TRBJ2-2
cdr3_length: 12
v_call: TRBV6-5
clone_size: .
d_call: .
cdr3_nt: TGTGCCAGCAGTTACTGGCTCGGGGAGCTGTTTTTT
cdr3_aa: CASSYWLGELFF

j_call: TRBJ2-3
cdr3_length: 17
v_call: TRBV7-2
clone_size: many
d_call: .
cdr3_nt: TGTGCCAGCAGGAACGTCCGGGACGCCCGTCTCACAGATACGCAGTATTTT
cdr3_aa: CASRNVRDARLTDTQYF

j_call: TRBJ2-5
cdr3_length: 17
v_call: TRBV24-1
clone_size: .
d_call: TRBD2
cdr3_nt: TGTGCCACCAGTGCCGCGAGCCGCGGGGGGGCTCGGGAGACCCAGTACTTC
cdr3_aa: CATSAASRGGARETQYF

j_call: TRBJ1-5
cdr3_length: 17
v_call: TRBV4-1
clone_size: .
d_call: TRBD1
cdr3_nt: TGTGCCAGCAGCCTCGGGACAGGGCCTTATAGCAATCAGCCCCAGCATTTT
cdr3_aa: CASSLGTGPYSNQPQHF

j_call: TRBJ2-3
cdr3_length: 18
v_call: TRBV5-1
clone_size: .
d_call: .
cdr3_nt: TGCGCCAGCAGCTTGCCAGGACCACCAAGCCCTAGCACAGATACGCAGTATTTT
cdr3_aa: CASSLPGPPSPSTDTQYF

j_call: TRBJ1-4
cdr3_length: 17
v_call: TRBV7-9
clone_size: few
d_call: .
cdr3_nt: TGTGCCAGCAGCTCGTCCGGGATGGGGGCAACTAATGAAAAACTGTTTTTT
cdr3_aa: CASSSSGMGATNEKLFF

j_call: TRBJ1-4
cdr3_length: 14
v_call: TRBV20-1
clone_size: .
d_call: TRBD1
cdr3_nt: TGCAGTGCTTGGGACAGGGGACTTGATGAAAAACTGTTTTTT
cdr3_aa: CSAWDRGLDEKLFF

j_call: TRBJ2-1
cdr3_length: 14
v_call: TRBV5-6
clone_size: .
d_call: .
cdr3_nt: TGTGCCAGCTCCCTCAACCAGGGCCTCGATGAGCAGTTCTTC
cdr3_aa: CASSLNQGLDEQFF

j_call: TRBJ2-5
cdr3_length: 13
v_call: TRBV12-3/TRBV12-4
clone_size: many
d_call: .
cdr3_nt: TGTGCCAGCAGTTTTACACCTCAAGAGACCCAGTACTTC
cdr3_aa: CASSFTPQETQYF

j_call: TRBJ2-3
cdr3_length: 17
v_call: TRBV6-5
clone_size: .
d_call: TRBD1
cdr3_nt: TGTGCCAGCAGTTCCGGACAGGGGGGAACTAGCACAGATACGCAGTATTTT
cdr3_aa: CASSSGQGGTSTDTQYF

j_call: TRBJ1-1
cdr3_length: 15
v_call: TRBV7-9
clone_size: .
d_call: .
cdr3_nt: TGTGCCAGCAGCTTAGAGGTAGGGGCGAACACTGAAGCTTTCTTT
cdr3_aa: CASSLEVGANTEAFF

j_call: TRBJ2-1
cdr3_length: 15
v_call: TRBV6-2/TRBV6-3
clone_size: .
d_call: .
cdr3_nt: TGTGCCAGCAGTTACCTAGAGGGCTCCTACAATGAGCAGTTCTTC
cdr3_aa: CASSYLEGSYNEQFF